This T cell receptor beta chain came from a study of identical twins. The table lists this clonotype with a few counts. Its antigen is not identified. Findings and limits, study-wide: Models underpredicted monozygotic twin sharing of out-of-frame TCR alpha. One should note that invariant MAIT and iNKT cells could partly confound zero-insertion analyses.

TCRdb analysed the 5' RACE reads with MiXCR anew, one entry per CDR3 protein. This sample has around 570,000 distinct CDR3 sequences, with approximately 10% found just once. These same records also appear under a second study, on yellow fever vaccine responses in identical twins.

This TCR was sampled from a woman aged 18-29 years in good health. Sequenced: PBMCs.

The CDR3 is CASSQGIQGGNQPQHF. In DNA form, the CDR3 reads TGTGCCAGCAGCCAAGGGATTCAGGGGGGCAATCAGCCCCAGCATTTT. This rearrangement joins TRBV3-1 to TRBJ1-5; TRBD1 aligns across 7 bases. Germline V gives CDR1 LGHDT, CDR2 YNNKEL (reference sequence). This CDR3 region has 16 residues. Trimming cost V 1 base and J 2 bases; bases outside gene matches: 5.